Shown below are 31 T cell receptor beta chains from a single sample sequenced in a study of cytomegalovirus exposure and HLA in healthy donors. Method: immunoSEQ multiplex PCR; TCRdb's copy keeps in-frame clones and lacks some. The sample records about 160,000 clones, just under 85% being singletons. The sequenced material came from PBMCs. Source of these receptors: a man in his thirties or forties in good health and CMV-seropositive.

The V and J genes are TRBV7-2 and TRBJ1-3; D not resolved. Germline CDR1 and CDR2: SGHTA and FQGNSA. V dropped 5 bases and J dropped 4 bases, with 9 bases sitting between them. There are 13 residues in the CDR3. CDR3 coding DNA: TGTGCCAGCAGCAACCCGGGGGGAAACACCATATATTTT. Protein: CASSNPGGNTIYF. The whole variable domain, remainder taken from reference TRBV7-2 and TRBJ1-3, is GAGVSQSPSNKVTEKGKDVELRCDPISGHTALYWYRQSLGQGLEFLIYFQGNSAPDKSGLPSDRFSAERTGGSVSTLTIQRTQQEDSAVYLCASSNPGGNTIYFGEGSWLTVV.

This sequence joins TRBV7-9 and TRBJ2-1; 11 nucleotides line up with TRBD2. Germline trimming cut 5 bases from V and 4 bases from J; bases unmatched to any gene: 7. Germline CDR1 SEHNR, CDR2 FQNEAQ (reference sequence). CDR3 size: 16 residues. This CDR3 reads CASSLTGLAGYNEQFF. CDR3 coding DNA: TGTGCCAGCAGCCTAACTGGACTAGCGGGTTACAATGAGCAGTTCTTC. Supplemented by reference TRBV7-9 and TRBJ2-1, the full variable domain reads DTGVSQNPRHKITKRGQNVTFRCDPISEHNRLYWYRQTLGQGPEFLTYFQNEAQLEKSRLLSDRFSAERPKGSFSTLEIQRTEQGDSAMYLCASSLTGLAGYNEQFFGPGTRLTVL.

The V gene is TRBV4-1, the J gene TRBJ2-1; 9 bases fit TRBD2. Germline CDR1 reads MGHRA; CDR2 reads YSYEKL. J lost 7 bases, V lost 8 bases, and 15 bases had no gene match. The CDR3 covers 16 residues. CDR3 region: CASSDMGGGAGNEQFF. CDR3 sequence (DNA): TGCGCCAGCTCCGACATGGGCGGGGGGGCGGGGAATGAGCAGTTCTTC.

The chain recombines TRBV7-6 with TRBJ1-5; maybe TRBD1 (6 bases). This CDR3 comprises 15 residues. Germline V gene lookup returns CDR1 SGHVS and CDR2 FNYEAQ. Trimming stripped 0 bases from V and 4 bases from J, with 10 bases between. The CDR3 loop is CASSLAAGDNQPQHF. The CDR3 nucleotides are TGTGCCAGCAGCTTAGCAGCAGGGGATAATCAGCCCCAGCATTTT. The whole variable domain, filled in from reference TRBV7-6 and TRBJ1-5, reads GAGVSQSPRYKVTKRGQDVALRCDPISGHVSLYWYRQALGQGPEFLTYFNYEAQQDKSGLPNDRFSAERPEGSISTLTIQRTEQRDSAMYRCASSLAAGDNQPQHFGDGTRLSIL.

In DNA, the CDR3 is TGCGCCAGCAGCCAACTAGGGGTTTGGGGGGATGGCTACACCTTC. Its translation: CASSQLGVWGDGYTF. The chain uses TRBV4-3 and TRBJ1-2; a possible D gene is TRBD1 (5 bases). Trimming shortened V by 2 bases and J by 6 bases, and 16 bases separated the two germline ends. Germline V gives CDR1 LGHNA, CDR2 YSLEER. The CDR3 runs 15 residues.

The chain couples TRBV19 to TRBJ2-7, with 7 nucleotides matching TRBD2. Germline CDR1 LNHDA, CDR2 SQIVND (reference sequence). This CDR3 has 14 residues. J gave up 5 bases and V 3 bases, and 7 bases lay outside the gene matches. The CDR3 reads CASSIQRGSHEQYF. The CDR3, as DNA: TGTGCCAGTAGTATCCAGCGGGGATCCCACGAGCAGTACTTC.

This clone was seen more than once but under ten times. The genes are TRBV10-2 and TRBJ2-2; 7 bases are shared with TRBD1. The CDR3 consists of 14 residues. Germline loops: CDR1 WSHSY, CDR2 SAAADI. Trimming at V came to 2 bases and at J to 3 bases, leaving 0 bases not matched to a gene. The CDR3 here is CASSERGHTGELFF. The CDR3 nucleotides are TGCGCCAGCAGTGAGAGGGGGCACACCGGGGAGCTGTTTTTT.

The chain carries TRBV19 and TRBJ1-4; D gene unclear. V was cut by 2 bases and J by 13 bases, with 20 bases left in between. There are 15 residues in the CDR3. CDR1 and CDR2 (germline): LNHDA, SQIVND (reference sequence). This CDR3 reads CASSIRDSSFDRLFF. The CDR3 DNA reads TGTGCCAGTAGTATAAGAGACTCATCCTTCGATCGACTGTTTTTT.

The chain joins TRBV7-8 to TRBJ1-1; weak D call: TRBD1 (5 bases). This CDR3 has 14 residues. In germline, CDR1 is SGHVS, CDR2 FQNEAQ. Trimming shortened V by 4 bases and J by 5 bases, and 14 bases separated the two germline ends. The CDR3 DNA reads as TGTGCCAGCAGCTCAATTTCCTACAGGACTGAAGCTTTCTTT. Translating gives CASSSISYRTEAFF.

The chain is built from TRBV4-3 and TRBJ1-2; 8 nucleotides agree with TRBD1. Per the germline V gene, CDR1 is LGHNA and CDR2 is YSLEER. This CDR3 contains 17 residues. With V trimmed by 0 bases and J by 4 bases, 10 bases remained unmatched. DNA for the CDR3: TGCGCCAGCAGCCAAGATACCGGGACAGGATCACGCTATGGCTACACCTTC. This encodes CASSQDTGTGSRYGYTF.

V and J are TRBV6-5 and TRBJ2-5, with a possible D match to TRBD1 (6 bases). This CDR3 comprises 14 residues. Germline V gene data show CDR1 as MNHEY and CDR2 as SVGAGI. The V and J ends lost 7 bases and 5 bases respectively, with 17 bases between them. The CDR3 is CASTNTGQEETQYF. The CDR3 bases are TGTGCCAGCACCAATACAGGGCAGGAGGAGACCCAGTACTTC.

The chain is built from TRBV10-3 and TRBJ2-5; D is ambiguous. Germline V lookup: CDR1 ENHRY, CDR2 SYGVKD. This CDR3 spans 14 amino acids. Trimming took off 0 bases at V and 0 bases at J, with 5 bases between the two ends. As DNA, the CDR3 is TGTGCCATCAGTGAGTCGAGGTACCAAGAGACCCAGTACTTC. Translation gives CAISESRYQETQYF.

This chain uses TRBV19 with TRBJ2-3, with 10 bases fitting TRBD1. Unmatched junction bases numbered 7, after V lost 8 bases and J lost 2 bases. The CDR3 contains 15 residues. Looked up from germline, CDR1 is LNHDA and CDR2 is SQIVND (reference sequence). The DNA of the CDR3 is TGTGCCAGTCGGAACGGACAGGGGGACACAGATACGCAGTATTTT. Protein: CASRNGQGDTDTQYF.

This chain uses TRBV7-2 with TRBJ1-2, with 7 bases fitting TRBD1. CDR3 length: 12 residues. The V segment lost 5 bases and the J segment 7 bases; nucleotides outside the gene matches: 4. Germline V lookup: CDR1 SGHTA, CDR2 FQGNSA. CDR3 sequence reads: CASSRDRVGYTF. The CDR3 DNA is TGTGCCAGCAGCCGCGACAGGGTTGGCTACACCTTC. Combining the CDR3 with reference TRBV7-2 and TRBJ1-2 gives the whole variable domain GAGVSQSPSNKVTEKGKDVELRCDPISGHTALYWYRQSLGQGLEFLIYFQGNSAPDKSGLPSDRFSAERTGGSVSTLTIQRTQQEDSAVYLCASSRDRVGYTFGSGTRLTVV.

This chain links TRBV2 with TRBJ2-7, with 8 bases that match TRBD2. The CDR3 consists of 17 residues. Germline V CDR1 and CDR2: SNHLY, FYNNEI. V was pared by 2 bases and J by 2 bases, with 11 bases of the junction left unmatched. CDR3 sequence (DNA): TGTGCCAGCAGTGAAAGGGATGCGGGGGGCATAACCTACGAGCAGTACTTC. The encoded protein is CASSERDAGGITYEQYF. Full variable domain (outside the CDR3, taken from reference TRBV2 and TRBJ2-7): EPEVTQTPSHQVTQMGQEVILRCVPISNHLYFYWYRQILGQKVEFLVSFYNNEISEKSEIFDDQFSVERPDGSNFTLKIRSTKLEDSAMYFCASSERDAGGITYEQYFGPGTRLTVT.

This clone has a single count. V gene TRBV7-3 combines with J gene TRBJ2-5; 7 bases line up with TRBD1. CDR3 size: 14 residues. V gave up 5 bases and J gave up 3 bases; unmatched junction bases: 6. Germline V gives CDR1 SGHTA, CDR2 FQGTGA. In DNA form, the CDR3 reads TGTGCCAGCAGCCCAGGGGACAGAAAAGAGACCCAGTACTTC. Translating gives CASSPGDRKETQYF. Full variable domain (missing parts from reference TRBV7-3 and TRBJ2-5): GAGVSQTPSNKVTEKGKYVELRCDPISGHTALYWYRQSLGQGPEFLIYFQGTGAADDSGLPNDRFFAVRPEGSVSTLKIQRTERGDSAVYLCASSPGDRKETQYFGPGTRLLVL.

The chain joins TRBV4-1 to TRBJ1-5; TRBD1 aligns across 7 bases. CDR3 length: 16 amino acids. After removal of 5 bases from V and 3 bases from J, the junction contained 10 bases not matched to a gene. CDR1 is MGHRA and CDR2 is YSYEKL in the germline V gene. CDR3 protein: CASSSRLTGNNQPQHF. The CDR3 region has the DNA TGCGCCAGCAGCTCCCGACTGACAGGGAACAATCAGCCCCAGCATTTT.

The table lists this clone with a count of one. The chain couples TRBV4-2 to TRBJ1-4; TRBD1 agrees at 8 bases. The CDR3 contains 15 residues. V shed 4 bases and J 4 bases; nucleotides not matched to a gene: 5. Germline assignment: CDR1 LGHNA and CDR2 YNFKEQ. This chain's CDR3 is CASSPDRDHNEKLFF. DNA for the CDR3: TGTGCCAGCAGCCCGGACAGGGACCATAATGAAAAACTGTTTTTT.

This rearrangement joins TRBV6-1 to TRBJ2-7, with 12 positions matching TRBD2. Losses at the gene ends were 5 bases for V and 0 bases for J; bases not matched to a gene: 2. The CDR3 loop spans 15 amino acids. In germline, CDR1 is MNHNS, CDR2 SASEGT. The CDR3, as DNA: TGTGCCAGCAGTACTAGCGGGGGGTACTCCTACGAGCAGTACTTC. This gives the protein CASSTSGGYSYEQYF.

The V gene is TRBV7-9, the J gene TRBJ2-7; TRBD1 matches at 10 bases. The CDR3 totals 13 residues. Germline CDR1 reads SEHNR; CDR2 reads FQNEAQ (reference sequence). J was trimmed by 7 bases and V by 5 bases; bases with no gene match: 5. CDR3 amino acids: CASSGTGVREQYF. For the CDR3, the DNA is TGTGCCAGCAGCGGGACAGGGGTGAGGGAGCAGTACTTC.

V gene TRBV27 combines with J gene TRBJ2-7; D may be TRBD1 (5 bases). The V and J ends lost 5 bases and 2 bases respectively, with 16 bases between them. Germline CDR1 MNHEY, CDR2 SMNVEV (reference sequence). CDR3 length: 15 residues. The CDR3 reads CASSDSLGPPYEQYF. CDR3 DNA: TGTGCCAGCAGTGACAGTTTGGGGCCCCCCTACGAGCAGTACTTC.

The CDR3 bases are TGTGCCAGCAGCTTACGAGCGGGGGGGCCAAGGGTCAATGAGCAGTTCTTC. This gives the protein CASSLRAGGPRVNEQFF. This chain links TRBV7-2 with TRBJ2-1, with 10 positions matching TRBD2. With V trimmed by 2 bases and J by 6 bases, 10 bases remained unmatched. CDR1 and CDR2 (germline): SGHTA, FQGNSA. The CDR3 loop spans 17 amino acids.

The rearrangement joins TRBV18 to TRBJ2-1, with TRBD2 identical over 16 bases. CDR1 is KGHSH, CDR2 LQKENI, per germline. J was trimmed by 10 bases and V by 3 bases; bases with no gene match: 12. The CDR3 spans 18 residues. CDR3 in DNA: TGTGCCAGCTCACCCGTCCCGGGACTAGCGGGGGGGCGTTTGGAGCAGTTCTTC. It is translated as CASSPVPGLAGGRLEQFF.

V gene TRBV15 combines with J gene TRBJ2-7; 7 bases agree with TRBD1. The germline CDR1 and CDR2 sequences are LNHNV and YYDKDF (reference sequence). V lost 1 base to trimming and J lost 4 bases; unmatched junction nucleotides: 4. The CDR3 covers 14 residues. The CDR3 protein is CATSRGQGGYEQYF. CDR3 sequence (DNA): TGTGCCACCAGCAGAGGACAGGGTGGGTACGAGCAGTACTTC. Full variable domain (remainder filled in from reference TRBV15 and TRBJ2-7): DAMVIQNPRYQVTQFGKPVTLSCSQTLNHNVMYWYQQKSSQAPKLLFHYYDKDFNNEADTPDNFQSRRPNTSFCFLDIRSPGLGDTAMYLCATSRGQGGYEQYFGPGTRLTVT.

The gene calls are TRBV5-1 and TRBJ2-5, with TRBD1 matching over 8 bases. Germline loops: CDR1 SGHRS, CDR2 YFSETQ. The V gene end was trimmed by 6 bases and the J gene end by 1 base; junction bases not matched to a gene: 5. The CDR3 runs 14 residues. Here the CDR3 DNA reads TGCGCCAGCATGACAGGGGAAGGCCAAGAGACCCAGTACTTC. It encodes CASMTGEGQETQYF. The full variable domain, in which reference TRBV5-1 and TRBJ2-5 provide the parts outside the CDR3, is KAGVTQTPRYLIKTRGQQVTLSCSPISGHRSVSWYQQTPGQGLQFLFEYFSETQRNKGNFPGRFSGRQFSNSRSEMNVSTLELGDSALYLCASMTGEGQETQYFGPGTRLLVL.

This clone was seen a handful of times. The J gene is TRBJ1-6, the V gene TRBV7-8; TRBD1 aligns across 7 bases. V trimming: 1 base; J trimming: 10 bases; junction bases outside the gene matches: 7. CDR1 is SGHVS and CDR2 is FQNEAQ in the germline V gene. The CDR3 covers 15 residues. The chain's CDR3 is CASSLGRQGVSPLHF. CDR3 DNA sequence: TGTGCCAGCAGCTTAGGTCGGCAGGGGGTATCACCCCTCCACTTT.

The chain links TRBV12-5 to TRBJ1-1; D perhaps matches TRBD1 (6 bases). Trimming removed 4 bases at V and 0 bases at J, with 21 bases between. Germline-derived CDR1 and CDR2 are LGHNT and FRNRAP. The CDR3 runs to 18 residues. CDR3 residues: CASGWVPGQSLMNTEAFF. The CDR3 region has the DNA TGTGCTAGTGGTTGGGTTCCGGGACAAAGCCTGATGAACACTGAAGCTTTCTTT. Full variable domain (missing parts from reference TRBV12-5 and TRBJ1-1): DARVTQTPRHKVTEMGQEVTMRCQPILGHNTVFWYRQTMMQGLELLAYFRNRAPLDDSGMPKDRFSAEMPDATLATLKIQPSEPRDSAVYFCASGWVPGQSLMNTEAFFGQGTRLTVV.

The CDR3 DNA is TGCGCCAGCAGCCAAGACGACTTCCAAGAGACCCAGTACTTC. Translated: CASSQDDFQETQYF. The genes are TRBV4-1 and TRBJ2-5; no clear D gene. From germline, CDR1 is MGHRA and CDR2 YSYEKL. The CDR3 is 14 amino acids. V dropped 0 bases and J dropped 1 base, with 6 bases sitting between them.

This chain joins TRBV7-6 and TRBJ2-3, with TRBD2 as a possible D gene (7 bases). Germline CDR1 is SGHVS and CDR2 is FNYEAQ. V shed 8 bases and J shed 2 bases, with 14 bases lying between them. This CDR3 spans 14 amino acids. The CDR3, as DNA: TGTGCCAGCCTCTGGCGGGGGCCCACAGATACGCAGTATTTT. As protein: CASLWRGPTDTQYF.

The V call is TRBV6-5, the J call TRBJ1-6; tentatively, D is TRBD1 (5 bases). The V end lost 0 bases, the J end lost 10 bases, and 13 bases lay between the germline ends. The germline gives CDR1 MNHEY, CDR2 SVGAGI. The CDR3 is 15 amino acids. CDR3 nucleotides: TGTGCCAGCAGTTACTCGAGGGTCCGGGGGTCACCCCTCCACTTT. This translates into CASSYSRVRGSPLHF.

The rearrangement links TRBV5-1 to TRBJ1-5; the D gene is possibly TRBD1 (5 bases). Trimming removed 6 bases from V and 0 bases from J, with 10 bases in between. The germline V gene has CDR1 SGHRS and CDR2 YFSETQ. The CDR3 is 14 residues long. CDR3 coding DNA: TGCGCCAGCACGGGGGTTTATAGCAATCAGCCCCAGCATTTT. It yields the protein CASTGVYSNQPQHF. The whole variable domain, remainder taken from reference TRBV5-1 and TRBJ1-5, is KAGVTQTPRYLIKTRGQQVTLSCSPISGHRSVSWYQQTPGQGLQFLFEYFSETQRNKGNFPGRFSGRQFSNSRSEMNVSTLELGDSALYLCASTGVYSNQPQHFGDGTRLSIL.